This entry describes one TCR beta chain. This sample is part of a study of blood T cell repertoires in COVID-19. The method was immunoSEQ multiplex PCR; TCRdb's version includes in-frame clones alone and lacks a portion of them. The table shows approximately 130,000 clones, with 70% to 90% occurring only once. CDR3 length: 16 amino acids. Germline lookup yields CDR1 LGHNT and CDR2 FRNRAP. Trimming took 4 bases from V and 2 from J, leaving 16 bases between them. Sequenced input: peripheral blood. The sequence came from a human donor in a cohort sampled during active COVID-19. This rearrangement joins TRBV12-5 to TRBJ2-3; D might be TRBD1 (6 bases). The CDR3 bases are TGTGCTAGTGGTTCCAAAAGACAGGCCTACACAGATACGCAGTATTTT. Translating it yields CASGSKRQAYTDTQYF.